This T cell receptor beta chain was sequenced for a study of blood T cell repertoires in COVID-19. Overall study context: PBMCs, B-cell-depleted T cells, or T cells were the source of the cDNA or gDNA that made up the material.

Trimming stripped 7 bases from V and 2 bases from J, with 14 bases between. There are 14 residues in the CDR3. Germline V lookup: CDR1 SEHNR, CDR2 FQNEAQ (reference sequence). As originally analysed: Reference gene primer amplification in the assay estimated nucleated cell counts. The data were produced by immunoSEQ multiplex PCR, yet TCRdb's version contains in-frame clones alone and is incomplete. The V and J calls and clone size are taken from that table; D and trimming were inferred from the DNA. The sample gives around 100,000 clones, more than 70% of which show up once; 3.5% is in the top ten. This chain joins TRBV7-9 and TRBJ1-1; the D is unclear. The origin of this receptor is a woman aged 60 to 75 with acute or convalescent COVID-19. Material for sequencing was peripheral blood. CDR3 region: CASTPAAANTEAFF. The CDR3 DNA reads as TGTGCCAGCACCCCCGCGGCTGCCAACACTGAAGCTTTCTTT.